What follows are 31 T cell receptor beta chains derived from one specimen sequenced in a study of blood T cell repertoires in COVID-19. Sequencing used immunoSEQ multiplex PCR; TCRdb keeps in-frame clones, though not all of them. The data show 200,000 to 300,000 clones, approximately 80% seen once. The sample comprised peripheral blood. These receptors all stem from a woman older than 75 with acute or convalescent COVID-19.

This clone was seen a few times. V and J are TRBV30 and TRBJ2-1, with TRBD2 identical over 10 bases. Germline trimming cut 3 bases from V and 6 bases from J; bases unmatched to any gene: 8. CDR3 length: 15 residues. Germline V gene data show CDR1 as GTSNPN and CDR2 as SVGIG (reference sequence). The CDR3 here is CAWRVAGGPTNEQFF. The CDR3 region has the DNA TGTGCCTGGAGGGTAGCGGGAGGCCCAACCAATGAGCAGTTCTTC.

This sequence joins TRBV6-1 and TRBJ2-7, with 7 positions matching TRBD1. The V gene end was trimmed by 2 bases and the J gene end by 6 bases; junction bases not matched to a gene: 10. Germline V CDR1 and CDR2: MNHNS, SASEGT. CDR3 length equals 15 residues. CDR3: CASSEIRDRDLEQYF. The DNA of the CDR3 is TGTGCCAGCAGTGAAATTCGCGACAGGGATCTCGAGCAGTACTTC.

The chain joins TRBV5-1 to TRBJ2-7; D may be TRBD1 (5 bases). V lost 1 base and J 5 bases, leaving 13 bases between the germline ends. The CDR3 length is 14 residues. CDR1 is SGHRS and CDR2 is YFSETQ in the germline V gene. The CDR3 loop reads CASSLQDNLDEQYF. CDR3 sequence (DNA): TGCGCCAGCAGCTTGCAGGACAATTTGGACGAGCAGTACTTC.

The V call is TRBV6-1, the J call TRBJ1-1; no definite D call. V gave up 0 bases and J gave up 0 bases, with 32 bases separating them. The V gene's germline CDR1 is MNHNS and CDR2 SASEGT. This CDR3 has 23 residues. CDR3 nucleotide sequence: TGTGCCAGCAGTGAAGCGCGGGGAGGTGGCTCGGAGCAGGCGTACCTTATGAACACTGAAGCTTTCTTT. It encodes CASSEARGGGSEQAYLMNTEAFF.

The chain uses TRBV7-2 and TRBJ1-6, with 11 bases identical to TRBD1. The V gene end was trimmed by 4 bases and the J gene end by 5 bases; junction bases not matched to a gene: 1. The CDR3 contains 15 residues. Germline V gene data show CDR1 as SGHTA and CDR2 as FQGNSA. CDR3 sequence: CASSWGQGDNSPLHF. The CDR3 nucleotides are TGTGCCAGCAGCTGGGGACAGGGGGATAATTCACCCCTCCACTTT.

V is TRBV3-1 (or the pseudogene TRBV3-2) and J is TRBJ1-4; D uncertain. V shed 1 base and J shed 6 bases, with 3 bases lying between them. This CDR3 has 12 amino acids. The germline V gene encodes CDR1 LGHDT and CDR2 YNNKEL (reference sequence). In nucleotides, the CDR3 is TGTGCCAGCAGCCAAGCAGATGAAAAACTGTTTTTT. It codes for CASSQADEKLFF.

The chain uses TRBV3-1 (or the pseudogene TRBV3-2) and TRBJ1-1; 8 nucleotides line up with TRBD1. Germline values: CDR1 LGHDT, CDR2 YNNKEL (reference sequence). The ends lost 4 bases at V and 3 bases at J; junction bases unmatched: 4. CDR3 size: 14 residues. The CDR3 nucleotides read TGTGCCAGCAGCCTCGGACAGGGCTACACTGAAGCTTTCTTT. As protein: CASSLGQGYTEAFF.

This sequence joins TRBV7-2 and TRBJ2-2; 8 positions match TRBD2. The V gene's germline CDR1 is SGHTA and CDR2 FQGNSA. The CDR3 loop spans 16 amino acids. V lost 4 bases, J lost 2 bases, and 6 bases stayed unmatched. DNA for the CDR3: TGTGCCAGCAGCTCTGACGGGAGGGTAAACACCGGGGAGCTGTTTTTT. It is translated as CASSSDGRVNTGELFF.

The J gene is TRBJ2-5, the V gene TRBV2; 12 bases are shared with TRBD2. Trimming cost V 5 bases and J 1 base; bases outside gene matches: 5. Germline CDR1 reads SNHLY; CDR2 reads FYNNEI. This CDR3 has 16 amino acids. CDR3 residues: CASSSGLAGIQETQYF. The DNA of the CDR3 is TGTGCCAGCAGTAGTGGACTAGCGGGGATCCAAGAGACCCAGTACTTC. Combining the CDR3 with reference TRBV2 and TRBJ2-5 gives the whole variable domain EPEVTQTPSHQVTQMGQEVILRCVPISNHLYFYWYRQILGQKVEFLVSFYNNEISEKSEIFDDQFSVERPDGSNFTLKIRSTKLEDSAMYFCASSSGLAGIQETQYFGPGTRLLVL.

This chain uses TRBV11-2 with TRBJ2-3, with 7 nucleotides matching TRBD2. Germline trimming cut 8 bases from V and 5 bases from J; bases unmatched to any gene: 10. CDR1 and CDR2 (germline): SGHAT, FQNNGV. CDR3 length: 14 residues. The CDR3 nucleotides read TGTGCCAGCCGTTTCGGCGGGAGAGTAGATACGCAGTATTTT. It encodes CASRFGGRVDTQYF.

V usage is TRBV5-5 and J usage is TRBJ1-4; maybe TRBD1 (5 bases). Germline V gene lookup returns CDR1 SGHKS and CDR2 YYEKEE (reference sequence). V lost 1 base and J 4 bases, leaving 14 bases between the germline ends. The CDR3 has 16 amino acids. CDR3 residues: CASSLRQGTGNEKLFF. The DNA of the CDR3 is TGTGCCAGCAGCTTGAGGCAGGGTACCGGTAATGAAAAACTGTTTTTT.

V usage is TRBV5-1 and J usage is TRBJ2-5, with 11 bases matching TRBD2. The CDR3 covers 13 residues. Looked up from germline, CDR1 is SGHRS and CDR2 is YFSETQ. Losses at the gene ends were 3 bases for V and 5 bases for J; bases not matched to a gene: 0. The CDR3 bases are TGCGCCAGCAGCTCTAGCGGGGGGGAGACCCAGTACTTC. This encodes CASSSSGGETQYF.

V usage is TRBV2 and J usage is TRBJ1-2; 8 bases line up with TRBD1. V gave up 4 bases and J gave up 5 bases; unmatched junction bases: 15. The CDR3 runs to 17 residues. Germline V gives CDR1 SNHLY, CDR2 FYNNEI. The chain's CDR3 is CASSARAIVRTGYGYTF. DNA of the CDR3: TGTGCCAGCAGTGCCCGGGCAATAGTGAGGACAGGGTATGGCTACACCTTC. The full variable domain, its missing parts supplied by reference TRBV2 and TRBJ1-2, is EPEVTQTPSHQVTQMGQEVILRCVPISNHLYFYWYRQILGQKVEFLVSFYNNEISEKSEIFDDQFSVERPDGSNFTLKIRSTKLEDSAMYFCASSARAIVRTGYGYTFGSGTRLTVV.

V usage is TRBV28 and J usage is TRBJ2-1; D possibly corresponds to TRBD2 (6 bases). Per the germline V gene, CDR1 is MDHEN and CDR2 is SYDVKM. This CDR3 has 14 residues. The V end lost 10 bases, the J end lost 15 bases, and 28 bases lay between the germline ends. The CDR3 region has the DNA TGTGCCACCCATAGGACGGCCCGGGACTCACGGTGGTTCTTC. This gives the protein CATHRTARDSRWFF.

This chain joins TRBV19 and TRBJ2-4; unclear D gene. The germline V and J ends were trimmed by 1 base and 0 bases, with 7 bases remaining between them. Looked up from germline, CDR1 is LNHDA and CDR2 is SQIVND (reference sequence). The CDR3 spans 15 residues. The CDR3 sequence is CASSIGAVAKNIQYF. CDR3 sequence (DNA): TGTGCCAGTAGTATAGGGGCAGTAGCCAAAAACATTCAGTACTTC.

This chain uses TRBV5-1 with TRBJ1-1; D call uncertain. V dropped 0 bases and J dropped 1 base, with 7 bases sitting between them. Looked up from germline, CDR1 is SGHRS and CDR2 is YFSETQ. This CDR3 has 14 amino acids. The CDR3 region is CASSLVSRNTEAFF. DNA of the CDR3: TGCGCCAGCAGCTTGGTGTCCAGGAACACTGAAGCTTTCTTT.

This clone appeared a few times. The chain joins TRBV4-2 to TRBJ2-5, with 14 bases fitting TRBD2. Germline CDR1 LGHNA, CDR2 YNFKEQ. The CDR3 length is 15 residues. V trimming: 4 bases; J trimming: 4 bases; junction bases outside the gene matches: 2. CDR3 DNA sequence: TGTGCCAGCAGCCGCGGACTAGCGGGAGGAGAGACCCAGTACTTC. Translated: CASSRGLAGGETQYF.

The genes are TRBV7-6 and TRBJ1-2; D gene unclear. Per the germline V gene, CDR1 is SGHVS and CDR2 is FNYEAQ. Trimming removed 2 bases at V and 5 bases at J, with 6 bases between. CDR3 length: 12 residues. The CDR3 region is CASSLSGYGYTF. CDR3 coding DNA: TGTGCCAGCAGCTTATCGGGGTATGGCTACACCTTC.

This chain uses TRBV5-1 with TRBJ1-4, with D perhaps TRBD1 (5 bases). This CDR3 comprises 15 residues. Trimming left V 4 bases short and J 5 bases short, with 15 bases between. From germline, CDR1 is SGHRS and CDR2 YFSETQ. The CDR3 loop reads CASSLERGYNEKLFF. The CDR3 nucleotides read TGCGCCAGCAGCCTGGAGCGGGGGTACAATGAAAAACTGTTTTTT.

The chain employs TRBV19 and TRBJ1-5; the D is unclear. The CDR3 consists of 15 residues. CDR1 is LNHDA and CDR2 is SQIVND in the germline V gene (reference sequence). Trimming pared 3 bases from V and 2 bases from J, leaving 11 bases between. CDR3: CASSIYFDGNQPQHF. The CDR3, as DNA: TGTGCCAGTAGTATCTATTTTGATGGCAATCAGCCCCAGCATTTT.

The chain joins TRBV3-1 (or the pseudogene TRBV3-2) to TRBJ2-1; D possibly corresponds to TRBD2 (6 bases). This CDR3 spans 15 amino acids. Trimming removed 1 base from V and 4 bases from J, with 11 bases in between. The V gene's germline CDR1 is LGHDT and CDR2 YNNKEL (reference sequence). In nucleotides, the CDR3 is TGTGCCAGCAGCCAAGCCCTAGCGCGGTACAATGAGCAGTTCTTC. Protein: CASSQALARYNEQFF.

This clone has only one observation. The chain has TRBV7-2 and TRBJ2-7, with D uncertain. The germline V gene has CDR1 SGHTA and CDR2 FQGNSA. The V and J ends lost 1 base and 1 base respectively, with 11 bases between them. The CDR3 loop spans 15 amino acids. CDR3 DNA: TGTGCCAGCAGCTTAGTTTCCGACAAATCCTACGAGCAGTACTTC. Protein sequence: CASSLVSDKSYEQYF. Drawing the rest from reference TRBV7-2 and TRBJ2-7, the complete variable domain is GAGVSQSPSNKVTEKGKDVELRCDPISGHTALYWYRQSLGQGLEFLIYFQGNSAPDKSGLPSDRFSAERTGGSVSTLTIQRTQQEDSAVYLCASSLVSDKSYEQYFGPGTRLTVT.

The genes are TRBV19 and TRBJ1-5; 9 bases align to TRBD1. Per the germline V gene, CDR1 is LNHDA and CDR2 is SQIVND (reference sequence). The CDR3 length is 15 residues. The junction had 11 bases not matched to a gene; V was cut back by 7 bases and J by 7 bases. CDR3 loop: CASTAGTGNRQPQHF. In DNA, the CDR3 is TGTGCCAGTACCGCCGGGACAGGGAACAGACAGCCCCAGCATTTT. Filled out from reference TRBV19 and TRBJ1-5, the complete variable domain reads DGGITQSPKYLFRKEGQNVTLSCEQNLNHDAMYWYRQDPGQGLRLIYYSQIVNDFQKGDIAEGYSVSREKKESFPLTVTSAQKNPTAFYLCASTAGTGNRQPQHFGDGTRLSIL.

This clone appeared a few times. CDR3 region: CAITDRANQPQHF. In DNA, the CDR3 is TGTGCCATAACGGACAGGGCCAATCAGCCCCAGCATTTT. The J gene is TRBJ1-5, the V gene TRBV19; 8 nucleotides align to TRBD1. This CDR3 has 13 amino acids. V shed 10 bases, J shed 3 bases, and the junction held 5 bases outside the gene matches. The V gene's germline CDR1 is LNHDA and CDR2 SQIVND (reference sequence).

The CDR3 nucleotides read TGTGCCAGCAGCCTTAGAGAGTGGGGCGAAAAACTGTTTTTT. This codes for CASSLREWGEKLFF. The chain carries TRBV7-8 and TRBJ1-4; tentatively, D is TRBD1 (5 bases). CDR3 length: 14 residues. The V gene lost 5 bases and the J gene lost 8 bases, with 15 bases spanning the gap. The germline gives CDR1 SGHVS, CDR2 FQNEAQ.

The gene calls are TRBV28 and TRBJ2-3; 10 positions match TRBD1. With V trimmed by 5 bases and J by 7 bases, 15 bases remained unmatched. Per the germline V gene, CDR1 is MDHEN and CDR2 is SYDVKM. The CDR3 contains 17 residues. The CDR3 region has the DNA TGTGCCAGCAGTCAGGGACAGGGGCATTCTCTGGCAAATACGCAGTATTTT. It encodes CASSQGQGHSLANTQYF.

In the case of this clone: The same CDR3 can be traced to other DNA sequences in this sample. The V and J genes are TRBV18 and TRBJ2-5; the D gene is possibly TRBD1 (6 bases). The V gene's germline CDR1 is KGHSH and CDR2 LQKENI. Deletions cut 2 bases from V and 5 bases from J, with 9 bases between. The CDR3 length is 13 residues. CDR3: CASSPGGGETQYF. In DNA form, the CDR3 reads TGTGCCAGCTCACCAGGGGGCGGTGAGACCCAGTACTTC. The variable domain in full, with the rest retrieved from reference TRBV18 and TRBJ2-5, is NAGVMQNPRHLVRRRGQEARLRCSPMKGHSHVYWYRQLPEEGLKFMVYLQKENIIDESGMPKERFSAEFPKEGPSILRIQQVVRGDSAAYFCASSPGGGETQYFGPGTRLLVL.

The gene calls are TRBV20-1 and TRBJ2-1; TRBD2 aligns across 7 bases. CDR1 DFQATT and CDR2 SNEGSKA come from the germline V gene (reference sequence). The CDR3 spans 15 residues. V shed 3 bases and J 0 bases; nucleotides not matched to a gene: 5. The CDR3 DNA is TGCAGTGCTAGTACGCGGGGGAGCTCCTACAATGAGCAGTTCTTC. This gives the protein CSASTRGSSYNEQFF.

The chain carries TRBV9 and TRBJ1-4; D remains unclear. The V gene's germline CDR1 is SGDLS and CDR2 YYNGEE. V lost 0 bases and J lost 3, with 6 bases in between. CDR3 size: 14 residues. The CDR3 loop is CASSVDGANEKLFF. CDR3 nucleotides: TGTGCCAGCAGCGTAGACGGGGCTAATGAAAAACTGTTTTTT.

The V and J genes are TRBV30 and TRBJ1-3; D perhaps matches TRBD1 (6 bases). The CDR3 runs 14 residues. The ends were cut back, 4 bases at V and 4 bases at J, with 14 bases in the middle. CDR1 and CDR2 (germline): GTSNPN, SVGIG (reference sequence). The CDR3 region has the DNA TGTGCCTGGAACCCCGGGACATACGGAAACACCATATATTTT. Its translation is CAWNPGTYGNTIYF.

The gene calls are TRBV6-5 and TRBJ1-1, with 7 bases identical to TRBD1. The CDR3 loop spans 14 amino acids. Germline V gene data show CDR1 as MNHEY and CDR2 as SVGAGI. The V gene end was trimmed by 0 bases and the J gene end by 8 bases; junction bases not matched to a gene: 6. CDR3 region: CASSYSRQGREAFF. The CDR3 DNA reads TGTGCCAGCAGTTACTCACGACAGGGACGGGAAGCTTTCTTT.